This T cell receptor (beta chain) was recorded in a study of T cells in localized non-small cell lung cancer. Study results and caveats: Analysis by sequencing included only one tumor region, so heterogeneity remains possible.

Method: immunoSEQ multiplex PCR; TCRdb's copy keeps in-frame clones and lacks some. The repertoire holds fewer than 40,000 clones, with about 85% as singletons. J was trimmed by 3 bases and V by 4 bases; bases with no gene match: 5. This CDR3 contains 16 residues. Germline V gene data show CDR1 as SGHRS and CDR2 as YFSETQ. To note about this clone: The antigen remains undetermined.

J is TRBJ2-3 and V is TRBV5-1; 13 bases map to TRBD2. This TCR derives from a man between 35 and 75 years old with stage III lung adenocarcinoma. The sample was peripheral blood mononuclear cells, taken before any cancer treatment. The CDR3 sequence is CASSSGLAGATDTQYF. CDR3 DNA sequence: TGCGCCAGCAGCAGCGGACTAGCGGGGGCTACAGATACGCAGTATTTT.